The TCR beta chain under discussion was sequenced for a study of monozygotic twins with inflammatory bowel disease. The CDR3 is 15 residues long. In germline, CDR1 is SGHKS, CDR2 YYEKEE (reference sequence). Every donor provided one blood sample measuring 2.5 to 3 ml. Total RNA, at 3,000 to 4,500 ng, went into every TCR library. UMIs that had a 6-nucleotide sample barcode were put in using template switching. TCRdb re-called the 5' RACE reads and catalogs CDR3 proteins one per entry, DNA excluded. The sample's table shows approximately 210,000 distinct CDR3 sequences. The sequence derives from a human donor with ulcerative colitis or Crohn's disease, or a healthy co-twin of an affected twin (not recorded which). The chain employs TRBV5-5 and TRBJ1-2. The sample comprised blood. The CDR3: CASSFPGSLNYGYTF.